This T cell receptor (beta chain) is from a study of blood T cell repertoires in COVID-19. Germline V lookup: CDR1 ENHRY, CDR2 SYGVKD. V gave up 4 bases and J gave up 1 base; unmatched junction bases: 5. The CDR3 spans 15 residues. In the study's own analysis: Reference gene primer amplification gave estimated nucleated cell counts. Data came from immunoSEQ multiplex PCR; TCRdb stores just in-frame clones and leaves some out. V and J calls and clone size are copied from that table; D and trimming were computed from the DNA. The table has about 230,000 clones, around 80% seen once. The rearrangement uses TRBV10-3 and TRBJ2-7; TRBD1 aligns across 9 bases. The sequenced material came from peripheral blood. The sequence was collected from a man between 40 and 49 years old who had recovered from COVID-19. The CDR3 region is CAISGGGTGSYEQYF. CDR3 DNA sequence: TGTGCCATCAGTGGAGGGGGGACAGGGTCCTACGAGCAGTACTTC.